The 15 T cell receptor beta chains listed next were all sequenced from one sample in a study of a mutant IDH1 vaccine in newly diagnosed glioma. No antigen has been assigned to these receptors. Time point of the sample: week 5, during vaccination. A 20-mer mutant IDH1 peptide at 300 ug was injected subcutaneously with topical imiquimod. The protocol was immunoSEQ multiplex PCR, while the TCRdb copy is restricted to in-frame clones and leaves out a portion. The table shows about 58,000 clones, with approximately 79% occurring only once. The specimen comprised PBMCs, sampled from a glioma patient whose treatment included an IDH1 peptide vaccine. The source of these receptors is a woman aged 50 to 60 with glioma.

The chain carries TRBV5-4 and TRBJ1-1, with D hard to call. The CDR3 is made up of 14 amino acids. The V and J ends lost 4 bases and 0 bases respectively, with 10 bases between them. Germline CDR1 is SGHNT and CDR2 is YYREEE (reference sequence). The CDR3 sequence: CASSAGLMNTEAFF. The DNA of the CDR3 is TGTGCCAGCAGCGCCGGACTGATGAACACTGAAGCTTTCTTT.

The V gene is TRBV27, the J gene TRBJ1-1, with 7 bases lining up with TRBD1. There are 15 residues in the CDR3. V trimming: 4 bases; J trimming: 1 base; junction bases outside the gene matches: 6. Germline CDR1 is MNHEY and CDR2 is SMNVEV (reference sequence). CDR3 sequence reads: CASSYQQGRNTEAFF. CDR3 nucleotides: TGTGCCAGCAGTTATCAACAGGGGAGGAACACTGAAGCTTTCTTT.

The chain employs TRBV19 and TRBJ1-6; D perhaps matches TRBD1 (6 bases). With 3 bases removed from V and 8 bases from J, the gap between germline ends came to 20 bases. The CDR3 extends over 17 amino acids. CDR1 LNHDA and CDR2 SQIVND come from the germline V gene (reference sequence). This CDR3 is CASSILGAAGVYSPLHF. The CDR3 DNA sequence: TGTGCCAGTAGTATTCTAGGCGCGGCAGGGGTTTATTCACCCCTCCACTTT. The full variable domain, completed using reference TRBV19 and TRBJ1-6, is DGGITQSPKYLFRKEGQNVTLSCEQNLNHDAMYWYRQDPGQGLRLIYYSQIVNDFQKGDIAEGYSVSREKKESFPLTVTSAQKNPTAFYLCASSILGAAGVYSPLHFGNGTRLTVT.

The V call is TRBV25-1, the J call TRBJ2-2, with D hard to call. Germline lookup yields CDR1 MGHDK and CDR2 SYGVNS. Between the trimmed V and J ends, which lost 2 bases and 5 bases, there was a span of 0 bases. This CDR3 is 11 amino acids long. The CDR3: CASSETGELFF. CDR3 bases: TGTGCCAGCAGTGAAACCGGGGAGCTGTTTTTT. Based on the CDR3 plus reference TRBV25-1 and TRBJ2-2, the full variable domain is EADIYQTPRYLVIGTGKKITLECSQTMGHDKMYWYQQDPGMELHLIHYSYGVNSTEKGDLSSESTVSRIRTEHFPLTLESARPSHTSQYLCASSETGELFFGEGSRLTVL.

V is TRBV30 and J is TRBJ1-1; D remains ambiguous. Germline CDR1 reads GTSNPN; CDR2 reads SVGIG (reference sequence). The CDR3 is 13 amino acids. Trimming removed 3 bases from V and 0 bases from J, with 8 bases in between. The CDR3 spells CAWRLLLNTEAFF. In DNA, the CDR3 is TGTGCCTGGAGACTATTATTGAACACTGAAGCTTTCTTT.

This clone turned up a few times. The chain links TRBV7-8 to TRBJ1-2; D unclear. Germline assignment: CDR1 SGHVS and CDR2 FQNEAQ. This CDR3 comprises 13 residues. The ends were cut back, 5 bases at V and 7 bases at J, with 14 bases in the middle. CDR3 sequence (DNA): TGTGCCAGCAGCCCCGTAGTATATACTGGCTACACCTTC. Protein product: CASSPVVYTGYTF.

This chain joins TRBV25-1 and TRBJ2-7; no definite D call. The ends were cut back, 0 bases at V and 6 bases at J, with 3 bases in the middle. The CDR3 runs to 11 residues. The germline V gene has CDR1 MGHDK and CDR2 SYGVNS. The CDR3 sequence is CASSEYPEQYF. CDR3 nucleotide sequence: TGTGCCAGCAGTGAATACCCCGAGCAGTACTTC.

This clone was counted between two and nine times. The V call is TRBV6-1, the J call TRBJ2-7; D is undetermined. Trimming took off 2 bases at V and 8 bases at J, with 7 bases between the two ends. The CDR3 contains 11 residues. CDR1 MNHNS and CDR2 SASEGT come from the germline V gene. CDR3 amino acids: CASSELVQQYF. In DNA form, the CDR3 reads TGTGCCAGCAGTGAACTTGTGCAGCAGTACTTC.

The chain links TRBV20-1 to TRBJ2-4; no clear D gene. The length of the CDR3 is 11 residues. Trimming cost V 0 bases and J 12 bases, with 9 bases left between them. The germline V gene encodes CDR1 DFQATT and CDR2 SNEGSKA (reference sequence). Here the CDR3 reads CSARDLQNQYF. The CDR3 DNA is TGCAGTGCTAGAGATCTACAGAATCAGTACTTC.

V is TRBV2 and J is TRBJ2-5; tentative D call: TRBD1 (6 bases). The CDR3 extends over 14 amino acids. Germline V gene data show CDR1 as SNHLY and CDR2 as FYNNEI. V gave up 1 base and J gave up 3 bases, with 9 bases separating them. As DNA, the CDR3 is TGTGCCAGCAGTGAAGAGCCAGGGGAAGAGACCCAGTACTTC. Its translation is CASSEEPGEETQYF.

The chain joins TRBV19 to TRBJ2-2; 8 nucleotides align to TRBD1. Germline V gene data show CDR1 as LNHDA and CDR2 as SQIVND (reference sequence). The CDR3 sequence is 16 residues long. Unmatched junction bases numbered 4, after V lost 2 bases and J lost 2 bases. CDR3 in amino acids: CASSISQGGNTGELFF. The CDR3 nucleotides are TGTGCCAGTAGTATATCACAGGGGGGCAACACCGGGGAGCTGTTTTTT.

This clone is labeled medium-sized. The CDR3 region has the DNA TGTGCCAGCAGCGTAGGGTCCATGAACACTGAAGCTTTCTTT. This codes for CASSVGSMNTEAFF. V gene TRBV9 combines with J gene TRBJ1-1, with no clear D. Trimming took 0 bases from V and 0 from J, leaving 6 bases between them. The CDR3 totals 14 residues. Germline V CDR1 and CDR2: SGDLS, YYNGEE.

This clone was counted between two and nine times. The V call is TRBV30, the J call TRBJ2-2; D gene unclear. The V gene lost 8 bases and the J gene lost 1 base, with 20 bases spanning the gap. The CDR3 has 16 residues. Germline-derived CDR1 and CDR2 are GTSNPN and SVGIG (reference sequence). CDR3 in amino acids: CAHKSADRRNTGELFF. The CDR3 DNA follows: TGTGCCCATAAATCCGCGGATCGTAGGAACACCGGGGAGCTGTTTTTT.

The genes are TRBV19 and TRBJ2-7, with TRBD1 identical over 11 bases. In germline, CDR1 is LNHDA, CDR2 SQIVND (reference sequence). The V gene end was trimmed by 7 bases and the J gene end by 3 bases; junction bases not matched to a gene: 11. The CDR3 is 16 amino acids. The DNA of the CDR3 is TGTGCCAGTACCTCAGGGGTGGGGACAGGGGGCTACGAGCAGTACTTC. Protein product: CASTSGVGTGGYEQYF.

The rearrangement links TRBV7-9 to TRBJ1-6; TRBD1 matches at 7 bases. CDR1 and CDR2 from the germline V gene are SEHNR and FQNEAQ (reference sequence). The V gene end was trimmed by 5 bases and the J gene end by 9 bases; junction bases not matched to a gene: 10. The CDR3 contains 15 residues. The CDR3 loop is CASSPGGGSSSPLHF. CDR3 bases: TGTGCCAGCAGCCCAGGGGGGGGAAGTTCTTCACCCCTCCACTTT.